These T cell receptor beta chains were read from a single sample in a study of early T cells in non-severe SARS-CoV-2 infection. TCRdb re-derived calls from the 5' RACE reads in MiXCR, one entry per CDR3 protein. The table includes approximately 110,000 distinct CDR3 sequences, about 16% detected once. The sequencing sample was made of whole blood. These receptors were obtained from an adult who was a healthcare worker with PCR-confirmed SARS-CoV-2 infection or an uninfected control (not recorded which). Each CDR3 is given with its conserved first and last residue. Each record gives: V gene, CDR3 protein.

TRBV5-1	CASRSDTDTQYF
TRBV30	CAWRAGDNSPLHF
TRBV29-1	CSVANRLMNTEAFF
TRBV12-3/TRBV12-4	CASSTLGGTEAFF
TRBV6-2/TRBV6-3	CASRGIVNEQFF
TRBV7-9	CASSSTSGVETQYF
TRBV3-1	CASSQQEWGLASGNEQFF
TRBV5-5	CASSYRQAGDTQYF
TRBV12-5	CASRFGQDDSPLHF
TRBV6-2/TRBV6-3	CASSPGRAHSPLHF
TRBV7-9	CASSPRSGGADTQYF
TRBV10-3	CAISPTGQGYNEQFF
TRBV6-1	CASSERVGTYEQYF